This section outlines one TCR beta chain sequence together with its context. The target antigen is unknown. These data originate in a study of cytomegalovirus exposure and HLA in healthy donors. Study conclusions and caveats: The likely explanation for a cluster of highly shared sequence variants was sequencing artifact. Most subjects' HLA-A and HLA-B alleles were reportedly predicted from TCR beta sequences. Follow-up analysis later connected one missense variant in DCLRE1C with trimming of TCR beta V- and J-genes.

The germline CDR1 and CDR2 sequences are SGHRS and YFSETQ. The length of the CDR3 is 16 residues. The ends lost 5 bases at V and 5 bases at J; junction bases unmatched: 15. PCR amplification relied on 60 Vbeta primers (plus 13 Jbeta primers). Sequencing used immunoSEQ multiplex PCR; TCRdb keeps in-frame clones, though not all of them. The sample carries approximately 120,000 clones, approximately 78% recorded once. This receptor was obtained from a middle-aged man in good health and CMV-seronegative. Sequenced: PBMCs. The chain links TRBV5-1 to TRBJ1-1; 7 nucleotides line up with TRBD1. This CDR3 is CASSLLRDRGETEAFF. The CDR3 DNA follows: TGCGCCAGCAGTCTACTCCGGGACAGAGGAGAAACTGAAGCTTTCTTT. Complete variable domain (other parts from reference TRBV5-1 and TRBJ1-1): KAGVTQTPRYLIKTRGQQVTLSCSPISGHRSVSWYQQTPGQGLQFLFEYFSETQRNKGNFPGRFSGRQFSNSRSEMNVSTLELGDSALYLCASSLLRDRGETEAFFGQGTRLTVV.